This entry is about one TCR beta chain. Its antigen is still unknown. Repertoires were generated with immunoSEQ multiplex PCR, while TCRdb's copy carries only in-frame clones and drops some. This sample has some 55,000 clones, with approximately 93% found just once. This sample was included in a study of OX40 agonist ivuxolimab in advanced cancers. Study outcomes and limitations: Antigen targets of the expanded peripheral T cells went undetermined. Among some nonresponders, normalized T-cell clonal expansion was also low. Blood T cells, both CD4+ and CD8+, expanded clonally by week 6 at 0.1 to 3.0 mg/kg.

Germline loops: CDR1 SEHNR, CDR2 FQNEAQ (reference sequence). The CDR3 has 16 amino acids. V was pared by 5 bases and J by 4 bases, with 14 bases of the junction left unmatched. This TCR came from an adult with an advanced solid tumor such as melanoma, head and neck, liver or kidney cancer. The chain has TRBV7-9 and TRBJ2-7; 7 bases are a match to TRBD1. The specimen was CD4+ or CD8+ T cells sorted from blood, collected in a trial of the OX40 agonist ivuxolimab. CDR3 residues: CASSHVLWTGLYEQYF. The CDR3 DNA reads TGTGCCAGCAGCCACGTCCTATGGACAGGACTTTACGAGCAGTACTTC.